This T cell receptor beta chain appears in the sequencing data of a study of T-cell reconstitution after alpha-beta-depleted transplantation in children. CDR3 length equals 15 residues. V was cut by 0 bases and J by 6 bases, with 13 bases left in between. Germline V CDR1 and CDR2: SGHVS, FNYEAQ. The TCRbeta library incorporated unique molecular identifiers. TCRdb re-called the PCR reads with MiXCR, one entry per CDR3 protein. The sample shows roughly 590,000 distinct CDR3 sequences, approximately 17% of them seen only once. The TCR was taken from a human donor who donated a stem cell graft to a child with acute myeloid leukemia. Specimen: PBMCs from the stem cell graft donor, collected from the stem cell graft. The chain links TRBV7-6 to TRBJ2-3; the D gene is possibly TRBD1 (6 bases). The CDR3 protein is CASSLARAGVDTQYF. CDR3 in DNA: TGTGCCAGCAGCTTAGCGAGGGCAGGGGTGGATACGCAGTATTTT.